This TCR beta chain derives from a study of post-analysis software for immune sequencing data. The germline gives CDR1 DFQATT, CDR2 SNEGSKA (reference sequence). With 6 bases clipped from V and 9 bases from J, the junction kept 9 bases outside the gene matches. The CDR3 consists of 13 residues. Unique molecular identifiers tagged the TCR beta cDNA libraries. TCRdb reprocessed the PCR reads via MiXCR and lists one record per CDR3 protein. Of roughly 670,000 distinct CDR3 sequences listed, approximately 60% were seen once; the top ten hold around 11%. With regard to this clonotype: Its antigen is still unknown.

Study results and limitations: Among multiple sclerosis patients, normalized Chao1 diversity was significantly below that of controls. Controls had lower frequencies than patients of about five TRBV segments, which included TRBV5-6, TRBV5-1 and TRBV20-1.

The chain combines TRBV20-1 with TRBJ2-3; TRBD2 matches at 10 bases. This clonotype originated in a girl aged 2 to 9 with multiple sclerosis. Sequenced input: blood. CDR3 region: CSAQRYSGRTQYF. The CDR3 region has the DNA TGCAGTGCGCAGAGGTATAGCGGGAGGACGCAGTATTTT.